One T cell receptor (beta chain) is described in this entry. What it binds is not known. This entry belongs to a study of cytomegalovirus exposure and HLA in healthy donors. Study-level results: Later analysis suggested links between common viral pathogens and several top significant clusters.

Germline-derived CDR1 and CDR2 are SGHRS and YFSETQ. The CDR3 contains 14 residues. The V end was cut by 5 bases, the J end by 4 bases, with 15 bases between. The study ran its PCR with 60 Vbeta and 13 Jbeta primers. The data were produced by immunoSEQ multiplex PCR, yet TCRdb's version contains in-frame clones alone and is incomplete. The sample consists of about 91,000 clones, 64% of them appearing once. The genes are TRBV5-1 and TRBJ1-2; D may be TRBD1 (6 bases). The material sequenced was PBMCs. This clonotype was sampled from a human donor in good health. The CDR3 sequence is CASSLTGGAYGYTF. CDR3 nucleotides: TGCGCCAGCAGTCTAACTGGGGGGGCCTATGGCTACACCTTC.